Below, 5 T cell receptor beta chains from the same sample are listed, as sequenced in a study of shared clonotypes between healthy human individuals. The assay was immunoSEQ multiplex PCR, and TCRdb's table has in-frame clones only and misses some. The sample holds 2 million to 2.5 million clones, approximately 95% seen once. Specimen: naive CD4+ T cells sorted from blood. Subset here: CD45RA+ positively selected. The origin of the receptors is a man aged 18 to 29 in good health.

The chain recombines TRBV7-6 with TRBJ2-2, with 13 bases aligning to TRBD2. V was pared by 5 bases and J by 3 bases, with 9 bases of the junction left unmatched. Germline V gene lookup returns CDR1 SGHVS and CDR2 FNYEAQ. The CDR3 has 18 residues. CDR3 nucleotides: TGTGCCAGCAGCCAACTAGCGGGGGGGCGTGTGGACACCGGGGAGCTGTTTTTT. This encodes CASSQLAGGRVDTGELFF.

The chain recombines TRBV5-1 with TRBJ2-3, with 15 nucleotides matching TRBD2. V shed 3 bases and J 4 bases; nucleotides not matched to a gene: 6. The CDR3 totals 17 residues. Per the germline V gene, CDR1 is SGHRS and CDR2 is YFSETQ. DNA for the CDR3: TGCGCCAGCAGCTCTGGACTAGCGGGGGGGCCGTCAGATACGCAGTATTTT. This encodes CASSSGLAGGPSDTQYF.

CDR3 amino acids: CASSHVAVAGTLNIQYF. The CDR3 nucleotides read TGTGCCAGCAGCCACGTAGCCGTAGCGGGGACGTTAAACATTCAGTACTTC. V gene TRBV7-2 combines with J gene TRBJ2-4; 8 bases fit TRBD2. The CDR3 length is 17 residues. CDR1 and CDR2 (germline): SGHTA, FQGNSA. The J segment lost 6 bases and the V segment lost 5 bases, leaving 15 bases of the junction unmatched.

The rearrangement uses TRBV7-2 and TRBJ1-4; TRBD1 aligns across 8 bases. Trimming took 5 bases from V and 4 from J; bases not matched to a gene: 6. In germline, CDR1 is SGHTA, CDR2 FQGNSA. The CDR3 spans 15 residues. CDR3 in DNA: TGTGCCAGCAGCCCTCTGGGACAGGATAATGAAAAACTGTTTTTT. Translated: CASSPLGQDNEKLFF.

In the case of this clone: Other DNA sequences of this sample code for an identical CDR3. The J gene is TRBJ1-6, the V gene TRBV25-1, with D possibly being TRBD1 (6 bases). The CDR3 spans 13 residues. Germline V gene data show CDR1 as MGHDK and CDR2 as SYGVNS. V was trimmed by 5 bases and J by 6 bases, leaving 8 bases between them. As DNA, the CDR3 is TGTGCCAGCAGTAGGACAGCTAATTCACCCCTCCACTTT. It encodes CASSRTANSPLHF.